This entry describes one T cell receptor (beta chain). This entry belongs to a study of blood T cell repertoires in COVID-19. Background on the study: Whether acute or convalescent, the COVID-19 samples came from the United States, Italy and Spain. From T cells, B-cell-depleted T cells, or PBMCs came the material, which was cDNA or gDNA.

The CDR3 is 13 residues long. Germline CDR1 and CDR2: MDHEN and SYDVKM. V was shortened by 8 bases and J by 0 bases, with 5 bases between the two germline ends. Original analysis: Estimation of nucleated cell counts relied on the amplification of reference gene primers. TCRdb's table, derived via immunoSEQ multiplex PCR, lists solely in-frame clones and lacks some. From that table come the V and J calls and clone size; the DNA was used to work out D and trimming. The repertoire holds approximately 120,000 clones, with 80% as singletons. The sequencing sample was made of peripheral blood. This chain connects TRBV28 to TRBJ2-6; D remains unclear. The clonotype originates from a human donor in a cohort sampled during active COVID-19. The CDR3 reads CASLYSGANVLTF. The CDR3 nucleotides read TGTGCCAGCCTGTACTCTGGGGCCAACGTCCTGACTTTC.